Listed below are T cell receptor beta chains from one sample, sequenced in a study of blood T cell repertoires in COVID-19. Clones were sequenced by immunoSEQ multiplex PCR, and TCRdb holds only the in-frame ones, with some missing. Among about 180,000 clones, nearly 80% were seen once, and the ten largest hold more than 25%. Sequencing was carried out using peripheral blood. These receptors originate from a woman aged 70 to 79 with acute or convalescent COVID-19. Each CDR3 is given with its conserved first and last residue. A D gene is named only where the DNA matches it firmly. Where a row states a size, it is once, few, many or the class of an expanded clone; other rows omit it.

>TRBV2|NA|NA|TRBJ2-1
CASSVRGGLFF
TGTGCCAGCAGTGTAAGGGGGGGGCTCTTCTTC
>TRBV2|TRBD1|NA|TRBJ1-1
CASSKTGTGYIDTEAFF
TGTGCCAGCAGCAAGACGGGGACAGGGTATATTGACACTGAAGCTTTCTTT
>TRBV6-1|NA|NA|TRBJ2-2
CASSDLPGLNYTGELFF
TGTGCCAGCAGTGATTTGCCCGGTCTTAATTACACCGGGGAGCTGTTTTTT
>TRBV7-2|TRBD2|NA|TRBJ2-7
CASSPPRGGDEQYF
TGTGCCAGCAGCCCACCCCGGGGGGGGGACGAGCAGTACTTC
>TRBV5-6|NA|NA|TRBJ2-2
CASSLVLVRTGELFF
TGTGCCAGCAGCTTGGTTCTAGTGAGGACCGGGGAGCTGTTTTTT
>TRBV2|NA|NA|TRBJ1-5
CASRPDLAGNQPQHF
TGTGCCAGCAGACCAGACCTAGCTGGCAATCAGCCCCAGCATTTT
>TRBV29-1|NA|NA|TRBJ1-1
CSPRQGGTEAFF
TGCAGCCCTAGGCAGGGTGGCACTGAAGCTTTCTTT
>TRBV6-1|NA|NA|TRBJ2-7
CASSEYIQVGSYEQYF
TGTGCCAGCAGTGAATATATCCAGGTGGGCTCCTACGAGCAGTACTTC
>TRBV24-1|NA|NA|TRBJ1-2
CATSRGDGYTF
TGTGCCACCTCCAGGGGAGACGGCTACACCTTC
>TRBV6-5|TRBD1|NA|TRBJ1-2
CASRGTGSYGYTF
TGTGCCAGCAGGGGGACAGGGTCTTATGGCTACACCTTC
>TRBV28|NA|NA|TRBJ2-3
CASPPAGATGTQYF
TGTGCCAGCCCCCCCGCGGGGGCAACGGGTACGCAGTATTTT
>TRBV18|NA|NA|TRBJ2-5
CASSPTTETQYF
TGTGCCAGCTCACCCACAACGGAGACCCAGTACTTC
>TRBV6-5|TRBD1|NA|TRBJ2-7
CASSYKDRDYEQYF
TGTGCCAGCAGTTACAAAGACAGGGACTACGAGCAGTACTTC
>TRBV5-5|NA|NA|TRBJ2-7
CASSEGPNTVYEQYF
TGTGCCAGCAGCGAGGGCCCGAACACCGTCTACGAGCAGTACTTC
>TRBV19|TRBD1|NA|TRBJ2-7
CASSVNSGGRDEQYF
TGTGCCAGTAGTGTGAACTCAGGGGGCAGGGACGAGCAGTACTTC
>TRBV6-5|NA|few|TRBJ2-1
CASVIGGLSYNEQFF
TGTGCCAGCGTCATCGGGGGACTCTCCTACAATGAGCAGTTCTTC
>TRBV6-1|NA|NA|TRBJ1-2
CASSETLNYGYTF
TGTGCCAGCAGTGAGACACTTAACTATGGCTACACCTTC
>TRBV3-1/TRBV3-2|NA|NA|TRBJ1-4
CASSQDLTNEKLFF
TGTGCCAGCAGCCAAGATCTCACTAATGAAAAACTGTTTTTT
>TRBV5-1|NA|NA|TRBJ2-3
CASSLGRDSAFTDTQYF
TGCGCCAGCAGCTTGGGCCGAGACAGCGCTTTCACAGATACGCAGTATTTT
>TRBV5-1|TRBD1|NA|TRBJ1-2
CASRPGQENYGYTF
TGCGCCAGCAGACCCGGACAGGAGAACTATGGCTACACCTTC
>TRBV3-1/TRBV3-2|NA|NA|TRBJ2-7
CASSQMTGYEQYF
TGTGCCAGCAGCCAGATGACGGGCTACGAGCAGTACTTC
>TRBV6-5|NA|NA|TRBJ2-3
CASRSDTSTDTQYF
TGTGCCAGCAGATCAGACACCAGCACAGATACGCAGTATTTT
>TRBV5-5|TRBD1|NA|TRBJ1-2
CASSRDRVAGYTF
TGTGCCAGCAGCCGAGACAGGGTCGCGGGCTACACCTTC
>TRBV13|NA|NA|TRBJ1-6
CASSLQQGNNSPLHF
TGTGCCAGCAGCCTACAACAGGGAAATAATTCACCCCTCCACTTT
>TRBV7-8|TRBD2|NA|TRBJ2-3
CASSLSPGLAGGTDTQYF
TGTGCCAGCAGCTTATCCCCCGGACTAGCGGGAGGAACAGATACGCAGTATTTT
>TRBV6-5|NA|NA|TRBJ1-5
CASSGNQPQHF
TGTGCCAGCAGCGGTAATCAGCCCCAGCATTTT